The clone carrying this T cell receptor beta chain was observed many times. The data were obtained in a study of T cells in Graves' hyperthyroidism and ophthalmopathy. The CDR3 has 11 amino acids. Germline V gives CDR1 DFQATT, CDR2 SNEGSKA (reference sequence). Deletions cut 4 bases from V and 5 bases from J, with 7 bases between. Amplification of TCR beta CDR3 regions was performed using RNA transcripts as template. Initially, a first-round RT-PCR of the TCR CDR3 employed the HTBI primer set. TCRdb recomputed calls from the multiplex PCR reads with MiXCR, one row per CDR3 protein. Seen here are a few hundred thousand distinct CDR3 sequences, about a sixth observed once, and the top ten hold about 7%.

The rearrangement joins TRBV20-1 to TRBJ2-3; D is ambiguous. The sample was blood. The receptor was isolated from a young woman with Graves' hyperthyroidism. The CDR3 reads CSAKDQDTQYF. CDR3 bases: TGCAGTGCTAAGGACCAAGATACGCAGTATTTT.